This TCR beta chain was captured in a study of T cell responses to AZD1222 COVID-19 vaccine. Findings and limits, study-wide: Just five or six AZD1222 recipients tested seropositive at baseline.

The data were produced by immunoSEQ multiplex PCR, yet TCRdb's version contains in-frame clones alone and is incomplete. The table records about 200,000 clones, roughly 90% of them present only once. About this clone: Its antigen is unknown.

V was cut by 6 bases and J by 2 bases, with 16 bases left in between. The germline gives CDR1 MNHEY, CDR2 SVGAGI. CDR3 length: 15 residues. The genes are TRBV6-5 and TRBJ1-2, with D possibly matching TRBD1 (6 bases). The TCR comes from an adult who received the AZD1222 COVID-19 vaccine. The material was peripheral blood, obtained 28 days after the second AZD1222 dose. The CDR3 region has the DNA TGTGCCAGCAGCTATATCACCACAGGGAACTATGGCTACACCTTC. This sequence encodes CASSYITTGNYGYTF.